These T cell receptor beta chains were read from a single sample in a study of T-cell reconstitution after alpha-beta-depleted transplantation in children. Each CDR3 protein is one row after TCRdb ran MiXCR on the PCR reads. The table has a few hundred thousand distinct CDR3 sequences, 13% seen once. The sequencing here drew on PBMCs, mostly from graft donor cells, taken 360 days after TCRalphabeta/CD19-depleted stem cell transplant. These receptors came from a male patient under 18 who had a stem cell transplant for acute myeloid leukemia, so the T cells may come from the graft donor. CDR3s include the opening cysteine and the closing phenylalanine or tryptophan. A D gene is named only where the DNA matches it firmly. Only part of the rows carry a size: once, few, many, or a class if the clone is expanded.

v_gene,abundance,d_gene,j_gene,CDR3aa,CDR3nt
TRBV29-1,few,TRBD2,TRBJ2-4,CSVEFLAGGLAKNIQYF,TGCAGCGTTGAATTTCTAGCGGGAGGCTTAGCCAAAAACATTCAGTACTTC
TRBV5-5,.,.,TRBJ1-1,CASSFPRMNTEAFF,TGTGCCAGCAGCTTTCCACGGATGAACACTGAAGCTTTCTTT
TRBV5-1,many,.,TRBJ1-1,CASSLTQGIGLNTEAFF,TGCGCCAGCAGCCTGACCCAGGGGATTGGATTGAACACTGAAGCTTTCTTT
TRBV9,.,TRBD2,TRBJ2-5,CASSPWALAGGETQYF,TGTGCCAGCAGCCCATGGGCCCTAGCGGGAGGAGAGACCCAGTACTTC
TRBV12-3/TRBV12-4,.,.,TRBJ2-7,CASRRSSYEQYF,TGTGCCAGCAGACGTAGCTCCTACGAGCAGTACTTC
TRBV5-1,.,TRBD1,TRBJ1-1,CASSWRQGRTEAFF,TGCGCCAGCAGCTGGAGACAGGGACGCACTGAAGCTTTCTTT
TRBV15,few,TRBD2,TRBJ2-7,CATSRDVGAGGYEQYF,TGTGCCACCAGCAGAGATGTGGGCGCGGGAGGGTACGAGCAGTACTTC
TRBV24-1,few,TRBD2,TRBJ2-3,CATSDLEAGADTQYF,TGTGCCACCAGTGATTTGGAGGCGGGAGCAGATACGCAGTATTTT
TRBV7-2,few,.,TRBJ2-7,CASEVASSYEQYF,TGTGCCAGCGAAGTCGCCAGCTCCTACGAGCAGTACTTC
TRBV28,few,.,TRBJ2-4,CASSAGGIQYF,TGTGCCAGCAGTGCGGGTGGCATTCAGTACTTC
TRBV12-3/TRBV12-4,few,.,TRBJ1-6,CASRGPAINSPLHF,TGTGCCAGCAGAGGACCGGCCATTAATTCACCCCTCCACTTT
TRBV27,many,TRBD2,TRBJ2-2,CASSWGTSGSQELFF,TGTGCCAGCAGTTGGGGGACTAGCGGGAGTCAAGAGCTGTTTTTT
TRBV7-2,.,TRBD2,TRBJ2-1,CASSPARTSGNNEQFF,TGTGCCAGCAGCCCAGCCCGGACTAGCGGGAACAATGAGCAGTTCTTC
TRBV3-1,few,.,TRBJ2-7,CASSQGQHYEQYF,TGTGCCAGCAGCCAAGGACAACACTACGAGCAGTACTTC
TRBV28,few,TRBD2,TRBJ2-3,CAGGGSTDTQYF,TGTGCCGGCGGGGGGAGCACAGATACGCAGTATTTT